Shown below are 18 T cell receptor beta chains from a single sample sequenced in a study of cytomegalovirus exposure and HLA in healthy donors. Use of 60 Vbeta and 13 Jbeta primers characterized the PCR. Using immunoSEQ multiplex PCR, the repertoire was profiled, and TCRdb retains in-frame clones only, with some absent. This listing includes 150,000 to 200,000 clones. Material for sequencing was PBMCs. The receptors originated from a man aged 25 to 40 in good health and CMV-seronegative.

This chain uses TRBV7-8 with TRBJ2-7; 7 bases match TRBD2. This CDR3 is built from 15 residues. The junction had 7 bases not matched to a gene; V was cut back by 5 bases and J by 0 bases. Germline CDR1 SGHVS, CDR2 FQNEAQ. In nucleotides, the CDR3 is TGTGCCAGCAGCCCGCCCGGGGGGACCTCCTACGAGCAGTACTTC. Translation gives CASSPPGGTSYEQYF.

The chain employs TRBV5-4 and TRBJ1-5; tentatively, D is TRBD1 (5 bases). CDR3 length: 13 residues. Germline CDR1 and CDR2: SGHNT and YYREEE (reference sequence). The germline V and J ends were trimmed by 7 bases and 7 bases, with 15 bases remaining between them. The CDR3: CASAGGPSQPQHF. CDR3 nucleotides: TGTGCCAGCGCCGGGGGACCGTCACAGCCCCAGCATTTT.

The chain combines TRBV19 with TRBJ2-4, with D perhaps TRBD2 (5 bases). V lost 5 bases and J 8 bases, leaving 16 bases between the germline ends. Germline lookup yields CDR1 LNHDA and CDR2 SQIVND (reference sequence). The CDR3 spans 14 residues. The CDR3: CASSEGSLMDIQYF. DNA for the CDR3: TGTGCCAGTAGTGAGGGCAGCCTGATGGACATTCAGTACTTC.

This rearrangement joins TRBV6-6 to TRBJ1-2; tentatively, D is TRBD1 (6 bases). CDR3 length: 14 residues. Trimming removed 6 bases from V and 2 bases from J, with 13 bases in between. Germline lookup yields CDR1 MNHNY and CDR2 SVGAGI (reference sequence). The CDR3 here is CASSNLQGNYGYTF. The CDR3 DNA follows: TGTGCCAGCAGCAATCTACAGGGAAACTATGGCTACACCTTC.

The chain's CDR3 is CASSELGSGRAADEQYF. As DNA, the CDR3 is TGTGCCAGCAGTGAACTGGGTAGCGGGAGGGCGGCGGACGAGCAGTACTTC. The rearrangement uses TRBV6-1 and TRBJ2-5; 11 positions agree with TRBD2. The J call may be wrong; the DNA end is better matched by TRBJ2-7. Germline CDR1 and CDR2: MNHNS and SASEGT. The CDR3 runs 17 residues.

The CDR3 reads CASMRTGVDGYTF. The CDR3 region has the DNA TGTGCCAGTATGCGGACAGGGGTCGATGGCTACACCTTC. V gene TRBV19 combines with J gene TRBJ1-2; TRBD1 aligns across 9 bases. The trim removed 7 bases at V and 6 bases at J, leaving 6 bases unmatched. From germline, CDR1 is LNHDA and CDR2 SQIVND (reference sequence). The CDR3 totals 13 residues. Looking up the rest from reference TRBV19 and TRBJ1-2 gives the full variable domain: DGGITQSPKYLFRKEGQNVTLSCEQNLNHDAMYWYRQDPGQGLRLIYYSQIVNDFQKGDIAEGYSVSREKKESFPLTVTSAQKNPTAFYLCASMRTGVDGYTFGSGTRLTVV.

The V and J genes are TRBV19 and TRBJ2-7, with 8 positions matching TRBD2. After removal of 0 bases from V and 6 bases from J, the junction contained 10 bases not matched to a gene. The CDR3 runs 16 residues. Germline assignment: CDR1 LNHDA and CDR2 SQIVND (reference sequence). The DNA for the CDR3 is TGTGCCAGTAGTATAGAGGCTAGCGGGCCTTCGGGCGAGCAGTACTTC. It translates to CASSIEASGPSGEQYF.

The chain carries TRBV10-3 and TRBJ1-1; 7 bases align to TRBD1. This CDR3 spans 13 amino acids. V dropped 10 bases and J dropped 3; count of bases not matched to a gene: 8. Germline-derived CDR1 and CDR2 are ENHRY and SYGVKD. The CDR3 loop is CATSLQGYTEAFF. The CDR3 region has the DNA TGTGCCACCTCCCTACAGGGGTACACTGAAGCTTTCTTT.

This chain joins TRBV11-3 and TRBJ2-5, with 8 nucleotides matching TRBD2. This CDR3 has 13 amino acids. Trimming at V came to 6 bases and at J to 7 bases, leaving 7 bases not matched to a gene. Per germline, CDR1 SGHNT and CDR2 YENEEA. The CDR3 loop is CASRVAGIGTQYF. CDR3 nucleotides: TGTGCCAGCAGAGTAGCGGGGATCGGGACCCAGTACTTC.

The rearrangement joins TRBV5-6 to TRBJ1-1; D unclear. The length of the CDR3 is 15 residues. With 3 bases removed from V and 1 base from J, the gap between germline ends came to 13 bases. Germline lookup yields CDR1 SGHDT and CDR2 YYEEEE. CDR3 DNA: TGTGCCAGCAGCTATTCTGATGGCTGGAACACTGAAGCTTTCTTT. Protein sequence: CASSYSDGWNTEAFF.

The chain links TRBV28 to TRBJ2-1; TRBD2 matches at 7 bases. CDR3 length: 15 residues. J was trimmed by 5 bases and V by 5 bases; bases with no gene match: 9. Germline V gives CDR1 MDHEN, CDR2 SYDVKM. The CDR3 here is CASSHGARGDNEQFF. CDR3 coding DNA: TGTGCCAGCAGTCACGGGGCTCGGGGGGACAATGAGCAGTTCTTC.

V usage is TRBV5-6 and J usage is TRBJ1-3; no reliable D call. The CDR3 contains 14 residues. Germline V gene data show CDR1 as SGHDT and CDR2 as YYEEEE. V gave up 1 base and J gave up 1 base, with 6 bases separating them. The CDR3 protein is CASSLTVSGNTIYF. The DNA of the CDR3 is TGTGCCAGCAGCTTGACAGTATCTGGAAACACCATATATTTT.

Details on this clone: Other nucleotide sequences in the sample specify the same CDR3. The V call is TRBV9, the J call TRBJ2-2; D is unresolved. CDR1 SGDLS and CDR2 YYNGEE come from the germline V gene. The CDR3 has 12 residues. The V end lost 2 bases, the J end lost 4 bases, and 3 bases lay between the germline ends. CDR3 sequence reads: CASSVSTGELFF. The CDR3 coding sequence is TGTGCCAGCAGCGTCTCCACCGGGGAGCTGTTTTTT.

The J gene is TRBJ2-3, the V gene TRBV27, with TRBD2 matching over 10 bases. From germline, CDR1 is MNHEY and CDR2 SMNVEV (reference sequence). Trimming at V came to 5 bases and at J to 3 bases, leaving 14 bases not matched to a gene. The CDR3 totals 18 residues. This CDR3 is CASSPRASGRIGTDTQYF. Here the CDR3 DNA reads TGTGCCAGCAGTCCACGGGCTAGCGGGAGAATCGGGACAGATACGCAGTATTTT.

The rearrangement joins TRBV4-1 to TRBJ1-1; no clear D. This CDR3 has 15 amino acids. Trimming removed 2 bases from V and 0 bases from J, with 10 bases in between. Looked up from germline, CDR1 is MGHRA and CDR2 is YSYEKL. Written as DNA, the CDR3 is TGCGCCAGCAGCCAAATGGGAGCGATGAACACTGAAGCTTTCTTT. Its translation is CASSQMGAMNTEAFF.

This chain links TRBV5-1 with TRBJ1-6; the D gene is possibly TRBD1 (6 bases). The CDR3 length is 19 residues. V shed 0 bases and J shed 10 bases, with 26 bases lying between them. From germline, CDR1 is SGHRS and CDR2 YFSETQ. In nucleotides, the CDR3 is TGCGCCAGCAGCTTGGCCGGGGGCAAGGGGGGGCGGCCCGGGTCACCCCTCCACTTT. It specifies CASSLAGGKGGRPGSPLHF.

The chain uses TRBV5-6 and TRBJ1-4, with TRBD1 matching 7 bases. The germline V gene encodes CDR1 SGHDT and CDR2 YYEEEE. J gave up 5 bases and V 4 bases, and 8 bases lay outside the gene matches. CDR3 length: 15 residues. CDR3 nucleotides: TGTGCCAGCAGCCCAGGACAGGTTGAAAATGAAAAACTGTTTTTT. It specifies CASSPGQVENEKLFF.

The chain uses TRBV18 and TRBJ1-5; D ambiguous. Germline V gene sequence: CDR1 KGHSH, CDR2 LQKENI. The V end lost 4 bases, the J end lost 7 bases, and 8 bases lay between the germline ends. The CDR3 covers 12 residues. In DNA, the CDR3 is TGTGCCAGCTCACTATACAGACAGCCCCAGCATTTT. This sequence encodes CASSLYRQPQHF.